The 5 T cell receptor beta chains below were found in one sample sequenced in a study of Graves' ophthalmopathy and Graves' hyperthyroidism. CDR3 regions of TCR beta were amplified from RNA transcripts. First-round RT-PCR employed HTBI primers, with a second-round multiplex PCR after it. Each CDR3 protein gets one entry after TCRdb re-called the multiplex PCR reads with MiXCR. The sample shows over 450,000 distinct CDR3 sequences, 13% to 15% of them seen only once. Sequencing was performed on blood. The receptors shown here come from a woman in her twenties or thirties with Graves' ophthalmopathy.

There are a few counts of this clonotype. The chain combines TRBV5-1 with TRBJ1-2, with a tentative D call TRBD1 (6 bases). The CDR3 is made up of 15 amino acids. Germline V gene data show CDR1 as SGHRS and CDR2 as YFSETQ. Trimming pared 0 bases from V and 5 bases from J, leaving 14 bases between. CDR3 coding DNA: TGCGCCAGCAGCTTGGAGGACAGACCTTCTTATGGCTACACCTTC. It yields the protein CASSLEDRPSYGYTF.

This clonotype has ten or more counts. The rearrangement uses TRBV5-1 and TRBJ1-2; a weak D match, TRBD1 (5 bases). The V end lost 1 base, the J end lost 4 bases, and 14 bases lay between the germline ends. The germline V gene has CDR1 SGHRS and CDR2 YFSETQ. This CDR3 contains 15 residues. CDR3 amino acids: CASSLQGAELYGYTF. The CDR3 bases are TGCGCCAGCAGCTTGCAAGGGGCTGAACTCTATGGCTACACCTTC.

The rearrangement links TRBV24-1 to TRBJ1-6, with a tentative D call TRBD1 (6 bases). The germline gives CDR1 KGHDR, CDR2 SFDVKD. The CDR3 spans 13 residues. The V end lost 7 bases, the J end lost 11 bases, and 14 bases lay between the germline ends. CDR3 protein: CATRRGPGAPLHF. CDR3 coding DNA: TGTGCCACCAGACGGGGGCCGGGAGCACCCCTCCACTTT.

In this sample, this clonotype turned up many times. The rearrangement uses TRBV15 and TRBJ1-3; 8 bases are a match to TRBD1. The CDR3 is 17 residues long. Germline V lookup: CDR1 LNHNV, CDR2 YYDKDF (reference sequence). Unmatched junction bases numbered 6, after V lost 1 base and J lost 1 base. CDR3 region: CATSRGTGFGSGNTIYF. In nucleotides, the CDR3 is TGTGCCACCAGCAGAGGGACAGGGTTCGGATCTGGAAACACCATATATTTT. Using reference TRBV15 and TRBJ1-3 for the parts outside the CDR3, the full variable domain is DAMVIQNPRYQVTQFGKPVTLSCSQTLNHNVMYWYQQKSSQAPKLLFHYYDKDFNNEADTPDNFQSRRPNTSFCFLDIRSPGLGDTAMYLCATSRGTGFGSGNTIYFGEGSWLTVV.

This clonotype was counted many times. For the CDR3, the DNA is TGCAGCGTACGAAGGGGAAGGGAGACCCAGTACTTC. Protein: CSVRRGRETQYF. The chain employs TRBV29-1 and TRBJ2-5, with TRBD1 as a possible D gene (5 bases). Germline CDR1 is SQVTM and CDR2 is ANQGSEA. V was pared by 6 bases and J by 5 bases, with 13 bases between. The CDR3 loop spans 12 amino acids.